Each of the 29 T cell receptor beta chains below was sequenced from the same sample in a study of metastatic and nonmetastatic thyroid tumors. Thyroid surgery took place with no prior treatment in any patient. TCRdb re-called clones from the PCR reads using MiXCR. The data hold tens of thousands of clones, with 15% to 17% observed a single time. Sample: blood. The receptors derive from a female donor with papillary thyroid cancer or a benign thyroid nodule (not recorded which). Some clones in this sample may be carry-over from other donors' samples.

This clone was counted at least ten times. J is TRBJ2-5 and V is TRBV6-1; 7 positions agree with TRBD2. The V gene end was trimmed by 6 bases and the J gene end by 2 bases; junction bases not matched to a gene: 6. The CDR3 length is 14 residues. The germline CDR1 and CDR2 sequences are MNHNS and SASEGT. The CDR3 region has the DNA TGTGCCAGCAGCTCCCTCGGGGGGCAAGAGACCCAGTACTTC. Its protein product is CASSSLGGQETQYF.

The CDR3 reads CASSETSYEQYF. CDR3 nucleotides: TGTGCCAGCAGTGAAACCAGCTACGAGCAGTACTTC. This chain connects TRBV2 to TRBJ2-7; D call uncertain. The CDR3 runs to 12 residues. CDR1 and CDR2 (germline): SNHLY, FYNNEI. V was cut by 2 bases and J by 3 bases, with 5 bases left in between.

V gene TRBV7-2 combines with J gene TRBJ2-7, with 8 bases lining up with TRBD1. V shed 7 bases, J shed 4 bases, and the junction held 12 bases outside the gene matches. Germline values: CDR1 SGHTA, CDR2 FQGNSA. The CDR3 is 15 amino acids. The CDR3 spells CASIAWYRGIYEQYF. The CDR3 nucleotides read TGTGCCAGCATCGCCTGGTACAGGGGGATTTACGAGCAGTACTTC.

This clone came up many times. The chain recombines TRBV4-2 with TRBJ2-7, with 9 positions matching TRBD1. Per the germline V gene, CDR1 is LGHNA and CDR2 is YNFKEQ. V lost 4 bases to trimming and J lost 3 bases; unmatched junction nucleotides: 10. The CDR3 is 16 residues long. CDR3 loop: CASSLGRDREGYEQYF. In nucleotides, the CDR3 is TGTGCCAGCAGCCTGGGCCGGGACAGGGAAGGCTACGAGCAGTACTTC.

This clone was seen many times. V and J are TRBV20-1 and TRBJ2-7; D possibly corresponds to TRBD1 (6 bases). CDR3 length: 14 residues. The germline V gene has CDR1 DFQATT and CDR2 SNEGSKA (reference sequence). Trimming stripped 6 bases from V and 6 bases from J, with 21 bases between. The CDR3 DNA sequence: TGCAGTGCGTCTCCTGGCAGGGACATGGGCGAGCAGTACTTC. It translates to CSASPGRDMGEQYF.

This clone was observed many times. In DNA form, the CDR3 reads TGTGCCACTAATGCTAAAGGTAACCACAATGAGCAGTTCTTC. Translating it yields CATNAKGNHNEQFF. This sequence joins TRBV2 and TRBJ2-1; D not certain. V dropped 10 bases and J dropped 5 bases, with 18 bases sitting between them. The CDR3 is 14 amino acids. CDR1 SNHLY and CDR2 FYNNEI come from the germline V gene.

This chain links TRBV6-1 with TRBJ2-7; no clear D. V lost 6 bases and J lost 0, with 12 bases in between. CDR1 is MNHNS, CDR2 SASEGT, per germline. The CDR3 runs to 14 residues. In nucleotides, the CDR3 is TGTGCCAGCAGGTCTACGTCAAGCTCCTACGAGCAGTACTTC. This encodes CASRSTSSSYEQYF.

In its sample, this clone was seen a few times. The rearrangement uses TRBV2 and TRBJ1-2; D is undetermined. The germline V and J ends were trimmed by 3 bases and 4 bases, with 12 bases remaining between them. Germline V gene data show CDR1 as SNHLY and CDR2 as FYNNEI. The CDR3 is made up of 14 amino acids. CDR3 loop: CASSESGVIYGYTF. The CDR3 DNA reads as TGTGCCAGCAGTGAGTCTGGGGTGATCTATGGCTACACCTTC.

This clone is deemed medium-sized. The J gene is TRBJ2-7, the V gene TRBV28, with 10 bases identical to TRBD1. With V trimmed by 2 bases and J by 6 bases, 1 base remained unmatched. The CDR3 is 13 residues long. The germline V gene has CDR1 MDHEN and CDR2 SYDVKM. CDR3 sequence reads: CASSLRTGGEQYF. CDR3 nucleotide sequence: TGTGCCAGCAGTTTACGGACAGGGGGCGAGCAGTACTTC.

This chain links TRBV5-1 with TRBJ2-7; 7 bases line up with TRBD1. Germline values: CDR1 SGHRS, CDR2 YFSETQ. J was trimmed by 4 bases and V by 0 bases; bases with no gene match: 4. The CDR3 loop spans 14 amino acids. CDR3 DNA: TGCGCCAGCAGCTTGGGAACAGGGGCGTACGAGCAGTACTTC. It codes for CASSLGTGAYEQYF.

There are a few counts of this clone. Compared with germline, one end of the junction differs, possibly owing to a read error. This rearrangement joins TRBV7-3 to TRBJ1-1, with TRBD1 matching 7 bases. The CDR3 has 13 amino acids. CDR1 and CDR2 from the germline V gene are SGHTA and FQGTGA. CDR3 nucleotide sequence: TGTGCCAACAGCCTCGACAGGGTCACTGAAGCTTTCTTT. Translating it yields CANSLDRVTEAFF.

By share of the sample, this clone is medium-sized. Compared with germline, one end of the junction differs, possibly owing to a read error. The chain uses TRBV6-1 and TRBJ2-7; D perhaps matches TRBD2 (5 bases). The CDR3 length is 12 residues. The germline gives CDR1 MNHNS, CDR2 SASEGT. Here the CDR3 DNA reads TGTGCCAGCAGTTATGCGGGTTACGTGCAGTACTTC. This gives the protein CASSYAGYVQYF.

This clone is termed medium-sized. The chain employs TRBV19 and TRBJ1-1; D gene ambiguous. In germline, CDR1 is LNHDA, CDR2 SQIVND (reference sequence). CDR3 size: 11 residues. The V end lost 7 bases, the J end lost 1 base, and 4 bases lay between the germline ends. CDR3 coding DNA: TGTGCCAGTAACCGGAACACTGAAGCTTTCTTT. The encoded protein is CASNRNTEAFF.

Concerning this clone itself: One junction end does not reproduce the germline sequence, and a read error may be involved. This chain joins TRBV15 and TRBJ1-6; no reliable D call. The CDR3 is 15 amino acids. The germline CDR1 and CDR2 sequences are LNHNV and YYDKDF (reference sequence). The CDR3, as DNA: TGTGTCACCATCAGAGATTCTGCCGATAATTCACCCCTCCACTTT. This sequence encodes CVTIRDSADNSPLHF. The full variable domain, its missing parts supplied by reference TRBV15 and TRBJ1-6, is DAMVIQNPRYQVTQFGKPVTLSCSQTLNHNVMYWYQQKSSQAPKLLFHYYDKDFNNEADTPDNFQSRRPNTSFCFLDIRSPGLGDTAMYLCVTIRDSADNSPLHFGNGTRLTVT.

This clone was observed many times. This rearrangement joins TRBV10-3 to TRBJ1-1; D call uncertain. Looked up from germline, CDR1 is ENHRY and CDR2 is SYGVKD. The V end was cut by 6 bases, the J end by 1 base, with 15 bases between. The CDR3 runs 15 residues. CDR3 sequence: CAIRGPEGWNTEAFF. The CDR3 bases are TGTGCCATCAGAGGGCCCGAGGGATGGAACACTGAAGCTTTCTTT.

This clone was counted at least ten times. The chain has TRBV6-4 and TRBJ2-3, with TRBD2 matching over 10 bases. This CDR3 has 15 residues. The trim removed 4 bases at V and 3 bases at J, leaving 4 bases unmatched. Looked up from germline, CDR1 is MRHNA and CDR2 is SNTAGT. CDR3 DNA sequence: TGTGCCAGCAGTGTAAGCGGGGGGGCAACAGATACGCAGTATTTT. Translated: CASSVSGGATDTQYF.

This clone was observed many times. Here the CDR3 reads CASSLRGRSSGNTIYF. The CDR3, as DNA: TGTGCCAGCAGTCTGCGGGGACGGTCATCTGGAAACACCATATATTTT. The rearrangement uses TRBV12-3 or TRBV12-4 and TRBJ1-3, with D perhaps matching TRBD1 (5 bases). This CDR3 is built from 16 residues. The V end lost 5 bases, the J end lost 1 base, and 15 bases lay between the germline ends.

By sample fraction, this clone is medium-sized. Here the CDR3 reads CASMSFGLNYEQYF. The CDR3 bases are TGTGCCAGCATGTCTTTCGGACTGAACTACGAGCAGTACTTC. This chain uses TRBV6-1 with TRBJ2-7; a weak D match, TRBD2 (5 bases). The CDR3 spans 14 residues. Germline CDR1 and CDR2: MNHNS and SASEGT. Trimming took 7 bases from V and 3 from J, leaving 16 bases between them.

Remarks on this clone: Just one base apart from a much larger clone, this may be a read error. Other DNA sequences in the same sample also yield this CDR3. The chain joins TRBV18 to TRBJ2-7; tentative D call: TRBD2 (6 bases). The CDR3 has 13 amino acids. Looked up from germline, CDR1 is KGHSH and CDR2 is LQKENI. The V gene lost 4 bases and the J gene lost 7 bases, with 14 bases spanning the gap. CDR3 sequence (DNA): TGTGCCAGCTCACGGGACTTCAGGGATGAGCAGTACTTC. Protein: CASSRDFRDEQYF.

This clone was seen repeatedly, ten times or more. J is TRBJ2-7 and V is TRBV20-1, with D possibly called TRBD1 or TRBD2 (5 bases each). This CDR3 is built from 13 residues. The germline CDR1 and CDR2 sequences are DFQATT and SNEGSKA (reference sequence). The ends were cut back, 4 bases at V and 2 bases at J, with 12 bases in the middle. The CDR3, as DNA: TGCAGTGCTACCCGGGACGCAACCTACGAGCAGTACTTC. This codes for CSATRDATYEQYF.

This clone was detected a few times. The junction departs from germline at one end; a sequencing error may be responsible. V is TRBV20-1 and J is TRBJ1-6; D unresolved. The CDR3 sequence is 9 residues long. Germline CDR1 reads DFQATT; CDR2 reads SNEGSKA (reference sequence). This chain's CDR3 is CSVYSTLHF. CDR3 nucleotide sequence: TGCAGTGTTTATTCAACCCTCCACTTT.

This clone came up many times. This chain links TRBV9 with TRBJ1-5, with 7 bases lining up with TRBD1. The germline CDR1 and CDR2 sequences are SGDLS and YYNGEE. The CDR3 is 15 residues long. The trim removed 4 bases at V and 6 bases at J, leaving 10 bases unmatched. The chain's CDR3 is CASSPDEGAFQPQHF. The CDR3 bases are TGTGCCAGCAGCCCAGACGAGGGGGCTTTTCAGCCCCAGCATTTT.

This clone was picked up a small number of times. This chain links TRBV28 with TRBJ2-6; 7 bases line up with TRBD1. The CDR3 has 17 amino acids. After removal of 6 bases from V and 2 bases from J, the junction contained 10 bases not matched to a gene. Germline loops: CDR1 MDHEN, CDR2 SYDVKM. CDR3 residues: CASSTIGGVTGANVLTF. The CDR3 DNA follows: TGTGCCAGCAGCACTATAGGGGGCGTAACTGGGGCCAACGTCCTGACTTTC.

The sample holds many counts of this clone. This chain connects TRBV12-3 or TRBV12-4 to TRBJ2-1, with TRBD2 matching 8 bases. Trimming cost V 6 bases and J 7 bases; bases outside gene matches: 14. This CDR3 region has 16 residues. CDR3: CASSYERELSVNEQFF. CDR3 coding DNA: TGTGCCAGCAGCTACGAGCGGGAGCTGAGCGTGAATGAGCAGTTCTTC.

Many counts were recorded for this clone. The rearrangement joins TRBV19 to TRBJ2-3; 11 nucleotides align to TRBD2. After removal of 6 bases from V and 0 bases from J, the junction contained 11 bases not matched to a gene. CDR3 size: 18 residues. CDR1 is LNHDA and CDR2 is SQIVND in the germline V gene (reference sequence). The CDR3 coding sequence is TGTGCCAGTAGGATACAAGCCGGGACTAGCGGTAGCACAGATACGCAGTATTTT. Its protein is CASRIQAGTSGSTDTQYF.

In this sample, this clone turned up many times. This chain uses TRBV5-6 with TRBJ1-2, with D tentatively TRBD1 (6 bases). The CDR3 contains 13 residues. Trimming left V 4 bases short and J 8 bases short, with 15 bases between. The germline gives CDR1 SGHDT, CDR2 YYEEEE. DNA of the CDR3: TGTGCCAGCAGCCCTGGGCGCAGGGGAGGCTACACCTTC. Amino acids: CASSPGRRGGYTF.

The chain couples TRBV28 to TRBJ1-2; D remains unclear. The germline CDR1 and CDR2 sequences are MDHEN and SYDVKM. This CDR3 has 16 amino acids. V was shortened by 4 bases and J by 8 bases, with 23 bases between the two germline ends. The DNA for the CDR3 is TGTGCCAGCAGTTCTTATGACGGCCGTGATCCCGGGGGCTACACCTTC. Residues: CASSSYDGRDPGGYTF.

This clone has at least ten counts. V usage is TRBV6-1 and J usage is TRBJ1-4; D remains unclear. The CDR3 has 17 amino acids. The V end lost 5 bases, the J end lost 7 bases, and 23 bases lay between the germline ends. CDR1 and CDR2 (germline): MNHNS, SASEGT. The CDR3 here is CASSPYTVSVSGEKLFF. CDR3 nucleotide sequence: TGTGCCAGCAGTCCCTATACGGTTTCAGTCAGCGGTGAAAAACTGTTTTTT.

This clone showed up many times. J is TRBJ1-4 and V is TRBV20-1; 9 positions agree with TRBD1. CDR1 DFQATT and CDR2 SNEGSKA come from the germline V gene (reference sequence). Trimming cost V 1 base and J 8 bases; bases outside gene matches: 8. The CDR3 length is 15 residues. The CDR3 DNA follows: TGCAGTGCTAGAGTATCGGACAGGGGAAAAGAAAAACTGTTTTTT. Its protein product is CSARVSDRGKEKLFF.